This T cell receptor (beta chain) stems from a study of blood T cell repertoires in COVID-19. The wider study: The United States, Italy and Spain were the sources of the acute and convalescent COVID-19 samples. The analysed material was cDNA or gDNA that came from T cells, B-cell-depleted T cells, or PBMCs.

J lost 7 bases, V lost 4 bases, and 7 bases had no gene match. The CDR3 spans 16 residues. Germline values: CDR1 LGHNA, CDR2 YSLEER. The authors' processing: Reference gene primer amplification in the assay estimated nucleated cell counts. Profiled with immunoSEQ multiplex PCR; TCRdb holds only in-frame clones, not every one. From that table come the V and J calls and clone size; the DNA was used to work out D and trimming. The table shows 250,000 to 350,000 clones, with about 85% occurring only once. Membership in each cohort depended on participant-reported clinical history. V is TRBV4-3 and J is TRBJ1-6; 10 nucleotides line up with TRBD1. Sequenced: PBMCs or T cells enriched from blood (not recorded which). This sequence was found in a woman aged 50 to 60 who had recovered from COVID-19. The DNA for the CDR3 is TGCGCCAGCAGCCGCGATAAGACAGGGGGCAATTCACCCCTCCACTTT. Its translation: CASSRDKTGGNSPLHF.